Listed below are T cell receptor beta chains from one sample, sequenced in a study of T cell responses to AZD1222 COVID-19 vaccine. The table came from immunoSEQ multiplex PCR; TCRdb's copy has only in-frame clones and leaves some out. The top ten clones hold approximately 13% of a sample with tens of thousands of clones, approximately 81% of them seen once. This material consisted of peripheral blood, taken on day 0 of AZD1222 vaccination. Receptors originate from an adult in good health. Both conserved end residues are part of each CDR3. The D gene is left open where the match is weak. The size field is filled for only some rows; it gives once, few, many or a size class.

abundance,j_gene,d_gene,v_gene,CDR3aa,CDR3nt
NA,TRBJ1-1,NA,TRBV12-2,CASRPLPGPMNTEAFF,TGTGCAAGTCGCCCTCTCCCAGGGCCAATGAACACTGAAGCTTTCTTT
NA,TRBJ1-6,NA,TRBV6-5,CASSYDASSYNSPLHF,TGTGCCAGCAGTTACGATGCCAGCTCCTATAATTCACCCCTCCACTTT
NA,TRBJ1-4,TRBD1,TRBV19,CASSSSRDRHEKLFF,TGTGCCAGTAGTTCGAGCCGGGACAGGCATGAAAAACTGTTTTTT
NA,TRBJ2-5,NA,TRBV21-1,CASSKVLAEAGFQETQYF,TGTGCCAGCAGCAAAGTTCTGGCAGAGGCGGGCTTCCAAGAGACCCAGTACTTC
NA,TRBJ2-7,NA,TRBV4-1,CASSQIRGNEQYF,TGCGCCAGCAGCCAAATTCGGGGGAACGAGCAGTACTTC
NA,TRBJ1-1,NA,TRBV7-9,CASSLEVVRYTTFF,TGTGCCAGCAGCTTAGAGGTAGTTCGGTATACGACTTTCTTT
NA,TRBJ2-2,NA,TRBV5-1,CASSLQGMVIAGELFF,TGCGCCAGCAGCTTGCAGGGGATGGTAATCGCCGGGGAGCTGTTTTTT
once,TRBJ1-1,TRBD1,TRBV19,CASSTTGYDTEAFF,TGTGCCAGTAGTACGACAGGGTATGACACTGAAGCTTTCTTT
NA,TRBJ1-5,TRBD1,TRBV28,CASSSPVAGGSNQPQHF,TGTGCCAGCAGTTCCCCCGTGGCAGGGGGTAGCAATCAGCCCCAGCATTTT
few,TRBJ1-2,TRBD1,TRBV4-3,CASSQDVGRDSYGYTF,TGCGCCAGCAGCCAAGACGTCGGCAGGGACAGCTATGGCTACACCTTC
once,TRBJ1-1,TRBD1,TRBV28,CASRTGGFREAFF,TGTGCCAGCAGAACAGGGGGTTTCCGCGAAGCTTTCTTT
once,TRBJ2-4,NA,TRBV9,CASSPRGGVGNIQYF,TGTGCCAGCAGCCCACGAGGGGGGGTAGGTAACATTCAGTACTTC
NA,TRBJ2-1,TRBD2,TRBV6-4,CASSVLAGGIEQFF,TGTGCCAGCAGTGTACTAGCGGGGGGAATTGAGCAGTTCTTC
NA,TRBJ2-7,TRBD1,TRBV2,CASKPRTGGYEQYF,TGTGCCAGCAAACCTCGGACAGGGGGCTACGAGCAGTACTTC
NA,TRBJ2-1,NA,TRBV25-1,CASSVSPSSYNEQFF,TGTGCCAGCAGTGTTAGCCCGAGCTCCTACAATGAGCAGTTCTTC
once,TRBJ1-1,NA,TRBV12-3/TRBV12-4,CASSFRSRKAFF,TGTGCCAGCAGTTTTCGGAGCAGAAAAGCTTTCTTT
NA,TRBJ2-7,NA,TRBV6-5,CASNPGDSFSYEQYF,TGTGCCAGCAACCCGGGGGACAGCTTCTCCTACGAGCAGTACTTC
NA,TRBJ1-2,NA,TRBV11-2,CASSLDAGAFGGYTF,TGTGCCAGCAGCTTAGACGCAGGGGCCTTCGGGGGCTACACCTTC
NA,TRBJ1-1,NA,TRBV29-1,CSVLTSNTEAFF,TGCAGCGTCCTCACTTCTAACACTGAAGCTTTCTTT
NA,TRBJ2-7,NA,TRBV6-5,CASSYSTGSGGHEQYF,TGTGCCAGCAGTTACTCGACGGGTTCCGGTGGCCACGAGCAGTACTTC
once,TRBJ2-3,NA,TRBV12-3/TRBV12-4,CASSLDLRTQYF,TGTGCCAGCAGTTTGGACTTACGTACGCAGTATTTT
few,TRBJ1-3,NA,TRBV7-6,CASSPQGGSSGNTIYF,TGTGCCAGCAGCCCACAGGGCGGGTCCTCTGGAAACACCATATATTTT
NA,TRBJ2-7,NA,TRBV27,CASSSGHEQYF,TGTGCCAGCAGTTCCGGCCACGAGCAGTACTTC
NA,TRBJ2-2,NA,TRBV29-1,CSVEELGIGTGELFF,TGCAGCGTTGAAGAGTTAGGTATTGGCACCGGGGAGCTGTTTTTT
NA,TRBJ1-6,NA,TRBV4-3,CASSQDRENSPLHF,TGCGCCAGCAGCCAAGATCGTGAGAATTCACCCCTCCACTTT
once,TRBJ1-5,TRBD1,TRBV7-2,CASSAGQGNQPQHF,TGTGCCAGCAGCGCGGGACAGGGTAATCAGCCCCAGCATTTT
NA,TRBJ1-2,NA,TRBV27,CASSFGAGTPLRTF,NA
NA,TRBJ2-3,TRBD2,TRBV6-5,CATGTSGGITDTQYF,TGTGCCACTGGGACTAGCGGGGGGATCACAGATACGCAGTATTTT
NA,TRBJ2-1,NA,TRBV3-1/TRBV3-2,CASSLDADLQFF,TGTGCCAGCAGCTTGGACGCCGATTTGCAGTTCTTC
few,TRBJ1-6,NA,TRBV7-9,CAITAGSNSPLHF,TGTGCCATAACCGCCGGAAGTAATTCACCCCTCCACTTT
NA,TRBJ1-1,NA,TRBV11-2,CASSRNLNTEAFF,TGTGCCAGCAGCCGCAACCTGAACACTGAAGCTTTCTTT
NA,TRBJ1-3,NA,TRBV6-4,CASSLHLTSSSGNTIYF,TGTGCCAGCAGTTTACATCTGACATCTAGCTCTGGAAACACCATATATTTT
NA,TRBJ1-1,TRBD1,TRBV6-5,CASSRFYRGYTEAFF,TGTGCCAGCAGTCGGTTCTACAGGGGATACACTGAAGCTTTCTTT
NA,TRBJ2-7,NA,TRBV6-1,CASSENPGLGEQYF,TGTGCCAGCAGTGAAAATCCGGGGCTCGGCGAGCAGTACTTC
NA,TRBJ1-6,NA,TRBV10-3,CAIRTTDSPLHF,TGTGCCATCAGGACTACAGATTCACCCCTCCACTTT
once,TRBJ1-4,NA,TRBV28,CASREQDTNEKLFF,TGTGCCAGCAGAGAACAAGATACTAATGAAAAACTGTTTTTT